These 5 T cell receptor beta chains were all obtained from the same sample, sequenced in a study of vaccination effects on CD4 cells after COVID-19. Generated by immunoSEQ multiplex PCR, the TCRdb table keeps only in-frame clones and is missing some. The sample has around 46,000 clones; roughly 70% are singletons. These TCRs' antigens remain unknown. Antigen-specific CD4+ T cells were expanded (with viral peptide pools) by the ViraFEST assay ahead of sequencing. Investigators separated out CD4+ T cells once less than 11 days of culture had passed. According to PCR results, the person was infected with SARS-CoV-2 between March and December 2020. This material consisted of CD4+ T cells from PBMCs cultured with a peptide pool, taken before COVID-19 vaccination. These receptors were taken from a human donor who had a prior SARS-CoV-2 infection.

The V gene is TRBV29-1, the J gene TRBJ1-2; D gene uncertain. This CDR3 comprises 12 residues. Per germline, CDR1 SQVTM and CDR2 ANQGSEA. Trimming took 3 bases from V and 0 from J, leaving 5 bases between them. CDR3 DNA sequence: TGCAGCGTTGAGGACCCTAACTATGGCTACACCTTC. This gives the protein CSVEDPNYGYTF.

V is TRBV7-8 and J is TRBJ1-2; perhaps TRBD1 as D (5 bases). Trimming left V 5 bases short and J 6 bases short, with 16 bases between. The V gene's germline CDR1 is SGHVS and CDR2 FQNEAQ. The CDR3 spans 14 residues. DNA of the CDR3: TGTGCCAGCAGCCGTCGGGACCGACAAAATGGCTACACCTTC. It encodes CASSRRDRQNGYTF.

The V call is TRBV5-1, the J call TRBJ1-5; D call uncertain. Germline CDR1 is SGHRS and CDR2 is YFSETQ. The CDR3 extends over 15 amino acids. V was pared by 0 bases and J by 5 bases, with 12 bases between. The CDR3 DNA sequence: TGCGCCAGCAGCTTGGCAGGCGGACGGGATCAGCCCCAGCATTTT. It translates to CASSLAGGRDQPQHF.

A few counts support this clone. This sequence joins TRBV9 and TRBJ2-2; D is ambiguous. Trimming stripped 0 bases from V and 6 bases from J, with 9 bases between. This CDR3 comprises 14 residues. CDR1 is SGDLS and CDR2 is YYNGEE in the germline V gene. CDR3 bases: TGTGCCAGCAGCGTAGCCCCCCTCGCCGGGGAGCTGTTTTTT. It encodes CASSVAPLAGELFF.

This chain uses TRBV2 with TRBJ2-1; D is unresolved. This CDR3 is built from 13 residues. V was trimmed by 3 bases and J by 9 bases, leaving 12 bases between them. CDR1 and CDR2 (germline): SNHLY, FYNNEI. CDR3 in DNA: TGTGCCAGCAGTGATGACGCAATCCCTGAGCAGTTCTTC. Amino acids: CASSDDAIPEQFF.